These 17 T cell receptor beta chains share one sample of origin, sequenced in a study of CXCR3-negative and CXCR3-positive naive CD8 T cells. Study findings and constraints: The TRB CDR3s that CXCR3-positive naive cells carried were more hydrophobic than those of CXCR3-negative naive cells.

Their cognate antigens are unknown. The libraries of TRB cDNA were prepared using 5' RACE with UMI labels. TCRdb reprocessed the 5' RACE reads and reports one entry per CDR3 protein, with no DNA. This specimen shows some 150,000 distinct CDR3 sequences; the ten leading clones hold under 0.35%. The sequenced sample consisted of naive CXCR3+ CD8+ T cells from blood. Subset here: CD45RO-CCR7+CD27+CD95- naive CD8+ T cells expressing CXCR3 (TNR3+). Receptors were obtained from a human donor in good health. Some clones in this sample may be carry-over from other donors' samples.

J is TRBJ1-4 and V is TRBV14; the TRBD1 assignment by TCRdb is unverifiable without DNA. The CDR3 is 15 residues long. Germline CDR1 is SGHDN and CDR2 is FVKESK. The CDR3 loop reads CASSQERGLTEKLFF.

This rearrangement joins TRBV7-9 to TRBJ2-1; TCRdb indicates TRBD2, and absent DNA this call remains unverified. The CDR3 has 13 amino acids. The germline V gene has CDR1 SEHNR and CDR2 FQNEAQ (reference sequence). The CDR3 loop is CASSQDPRDEQFF.

The chain recombines TRBV5-1 with TRBJ2-1; TCRdb's D gene call, TRBD2, goes unchecked for lack of DNA. Germline CDR1 reads SGHRS; CDR2 reads YFSETQ. This CDR3 contains 14 residues. This CDR3 reads CASRRLAGADEQFF. The full variable domain, in which reference TRBV5-1 and TRBJ2-1 provide the parts outside the CDR3, is KAGVTQTPRYLIKTRGQQVTLSCSPISGHRSVSWYQQTPGQGLQFLFEYFSETQRNKGNFPGRFSGRQFSNSRSEMNVSTLELGDSALYLCASRRLAGADEQFFGPGTRLTVL.

CDR3: CASSYSTGDTQYF. The V gene is TRBV6-5, the J gene TRBJ2-3. From germline, CDR1 is MNHEY and CDR2 SVGAGI. The CDR3 loop spans 13 amino acids.

The chain combines TRBV5-1 with TRBJ2-1. Germline V CDR1 and CDR2: SGHRS, YFSETQ. This CDR3 has 15 residues. The CDR3 protein is CASSLVAGPDNEQFF.

The chain is built from TRBV5-6 and TRBJ1-1; TCRdb gives TRBD1 as the D gene, but with no DNA this cannot be confirmed. CDR3 size: 16 residues. The germline V gene encodes CDR1 SGHDT and CDR2 YYEEEE. CDR3 sequence reads: CASSRIESTGDTEAFF.

The rearrangement links TRBV7-8 to TRBJ1-1. Looked up from germline, CDR1 is SGHVS and CDR2 is FQNEAQ. The CDR3 has 12 residues. The CDR3 spells CASRIPNTEAFF.

J is TRBJ2-7 and V is TRBV2. Germline V lookup: CDR1 SNHLY, CDR2 FYNNEI. The CDR3 has 14 residues. This chain's CDR3 is CASSEYREKYKQYF.

The chain carries TRBV13 and TRBJ1-4; there is no DNA to check the TCRdb D call of TRBD1. CDR1 and CDR2 (germline): PRHDT, FYEKMQ (reference sequence). This CDR3 is 16 amino acids long. CDR3 loop: CASTRRGPPTNEKLFF.

This chain links TRBV28 with TRBJ2-1; there is no DNA to check the TCRdb D call of TRBD1. The CDR3 extends over 13 amino acids. The V gene's germline CDR1 is MDHEN and CDR2 SYDVKM. CDR3 residues: CASSFRTANEQFF.

The rearrangement joins TRBV6-6 to TRBJ1-5. This CDR3 comprises 13 residues. Germline assignment: CDR1 MNHNY and CDR2 SVGAGI (reference sequence). The CDR3 sequence is CASSYSGWEPQHF.

V and J are TRBV12-3 or TRBV12-4 and TRBJ2-1. The CDR3 consists of 17 residues. The CDR3: CASSPMEAWGSYNEQFF.

The V gene is TRBV10-3, the J gene TRBJ2-1; with no DNA, the TCRdb D assignment of TRBD1 cannot be verified. The CDR3 contains 15 residues. CDR1 and CDR2 from the germline V gene are ENHRY and SYGVKD. The CDR3 sequence: CAISESRGGYNEQFF.

This chain connects TRBV12-3 or TRBV12-4 to TRBJ2-1; as DNA is missing, the TRBD2 call by TCRdb cannot be tested. This CDR3 spans 14 amino acids. The CDR3 here is CASSFPQLRDEQFF.

V is TRBV7-9 and J is TRBJ2-5; TCRdb's D call, TRBD1, is unchecked because there is no DNA. The CDR3 spans 18 residues. Germline CDR1 SEHNR, CDR2 FQNEAQ (reference sequence). CDR3 region: CASILGPGGGTEQETQYF. The variable domain in full, with the rest retrieved from reference TRBV7-9 and TRBJ2-5, is DTGVSQNPRHKITKRGQNVTFRCDPISEHNRLYWYRQTLGQGPEFLTYFQNEAQLEKSRLLSDRFSAERPKGSFSTLEIQRTEQGDSAMYLCASILGPGGGTEQETQYFGPGTRLLVL.

The chain joins TRBV27 to TRBJ2-7; TCRdb reports TRBD1, a call that lacks DNA to check it against. The CDR3 sequence is 15 residues long. Germline CDR1 is MNHEY and CDR2 is SMNVEV (reference sequence). The CDR3 spells CASSLVGTGGYEQYF.

The chain employs TRBV9 and TRBJ2-1; the D gene TCRdb calls, TRBD1, cannot be checked with no DNA. CDR3 length equals 17 residues. CDR1 is SGDLS and CDR2 is YYNGEE in the germline V gene. CDR3 amino acids: CASSVATGQISYNEQFF.